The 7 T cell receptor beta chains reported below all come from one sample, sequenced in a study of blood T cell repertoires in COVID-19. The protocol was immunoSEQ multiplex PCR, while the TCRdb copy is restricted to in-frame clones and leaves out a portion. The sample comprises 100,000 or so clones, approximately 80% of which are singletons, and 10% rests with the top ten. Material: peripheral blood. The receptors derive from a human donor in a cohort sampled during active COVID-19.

DNA for the CDR3: TGTGCCACCGGCCCCCCCCCACGGGACAACACCGAGCAGTACTTC. As protein: CATGPPPRDNTEQYF. The V gene is TRBV28, the J gene TRBJ2-7; D perhaps matches TRBD1 (6 bases). V was clipped by 10 bases and J by 6 bases, with 25 bases between them. Per germline, CDR1 MDHEN and CDR2 SYDVKM. The CDR3 has 15 residues.

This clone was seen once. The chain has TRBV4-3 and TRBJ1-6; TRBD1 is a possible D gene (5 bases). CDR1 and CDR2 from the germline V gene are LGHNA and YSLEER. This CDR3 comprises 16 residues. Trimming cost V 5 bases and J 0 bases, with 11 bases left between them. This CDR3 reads CASSENQGSYNSPLHF. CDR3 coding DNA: TGCGCCAGCAGCGAGAATCAGGGCTCCTATAATTCACCCCTCCACTTT.

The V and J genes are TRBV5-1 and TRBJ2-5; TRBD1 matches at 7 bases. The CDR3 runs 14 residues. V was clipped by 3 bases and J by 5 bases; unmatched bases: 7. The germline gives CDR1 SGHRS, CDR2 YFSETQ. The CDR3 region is CASSSQGGAETQYF. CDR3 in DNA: TGCGCCAGCAGCTCCCAAGGGGGCGCGGAGACCCAGTACTTC. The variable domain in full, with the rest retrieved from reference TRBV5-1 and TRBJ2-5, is KAGVTQTPRYLIKTRGQQVTLSCSPISGHRSVSWYQQTPGQGLQFLFEYFSETQRNKGNFPGRFSGRQFSNSRSEMNVSTLELGDSALYLCASSSQGGAETQYFGPGTRLLVL.

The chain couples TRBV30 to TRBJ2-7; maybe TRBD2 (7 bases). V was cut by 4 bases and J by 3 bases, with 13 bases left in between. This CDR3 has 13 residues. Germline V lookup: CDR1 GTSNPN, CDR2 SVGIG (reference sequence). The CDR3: CAWKGGGYYEQYF. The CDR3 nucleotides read TGTGCCTGGAAGGGAGGGGGTTACTACGAGCAGTACTTC. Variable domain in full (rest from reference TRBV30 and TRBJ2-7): SQTIHQWPATLVQPVGSPLSLECTVEGTSNPNLYWYRQAAGRGLQLLFYSVGIGQISSEVPQNLSASRPQDRQFILSSKKLLLSDSGFYLCAWKGGGYYEQYFGPGTRLTVT.

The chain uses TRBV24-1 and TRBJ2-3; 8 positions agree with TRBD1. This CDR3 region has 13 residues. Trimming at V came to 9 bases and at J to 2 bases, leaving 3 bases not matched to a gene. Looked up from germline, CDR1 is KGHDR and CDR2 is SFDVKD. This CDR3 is CATEGQATDTQYF. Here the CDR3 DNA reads TGTGCCACCGAGGGACAGGCCACAGATACGCAGTATTTT.

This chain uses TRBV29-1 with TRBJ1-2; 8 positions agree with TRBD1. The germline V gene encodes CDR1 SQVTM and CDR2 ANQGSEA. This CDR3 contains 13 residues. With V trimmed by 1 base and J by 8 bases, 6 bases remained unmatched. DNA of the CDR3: TGCAGCGTTGAAGGGCAGGGGGCTCGCGGCTACACCTTC. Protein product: CSVEGQGARGYTF.

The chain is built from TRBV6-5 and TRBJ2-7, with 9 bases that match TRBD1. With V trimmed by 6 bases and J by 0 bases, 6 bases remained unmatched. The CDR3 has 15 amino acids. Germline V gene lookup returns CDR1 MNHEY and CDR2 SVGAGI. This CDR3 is CASRKGQGSSYEQYF. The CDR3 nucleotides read TGTGCCAGCAGGAAGGGACAGGGAAGCTCCTACGAGCAGTACTTC.